This record looks at one TCR beta chain sequence and its context. The antigen is undetermined. The CDR3 length is 13 residues. The V gene's germline CDR1 is SGHAT and CDR2 FQNNGV. V was clipped by 0 bases and J by 0 bases, with 2 bases between them. This specimen comes from a study of T cells in localized non-small cell lung cancer. Broader study findings: Highest T cell clonality was seen in uninvolved adjacent lung, surpassing that measured in tumor. Sequence data derive from only one tumor region, so heterogeneity remains possible. A median of 57 of the top 100 tumor clones appeared in adjacent lung, which was paired and uninvolved.

Sequencing used immunoSEQ multiplex PCR; TCRdb keeps in-frame clones, though not all of them. The repertoire includes over 50,000 clones, about nine tenths of them detected once, and roughly 2% sits in the top ten. The receptor was isolated from a woman between 40 and 69 years old with stage I lung adenocarcinoma. V gene TRBV11-2 combines with J gene TRBJ1-1; D is unclear. This material consisted of peripheral blood, taken before any cancer treatment. The CDR3 sequence: CASSLELNTEAFF. In DNA, the CDR3 is TGTGCCAGCAGCTTAGAGTTGAACACTGAAGCTTTCTTT.